These 19 T cell receptor beta chains came from one sample sequenced in a study of blood T cell repertoires in COVID-19. Profiled with immunoSEQ multiplex PCR; TCRdb holds only in-frame clones, not every one. The sample contains approximately 390,000 clones, around nine tenths of which appear only once. The sequencing input was PBMCs or T cells enriched from blood (not recorded which). Source of these receptors: a woman aged 50 to 65 who had recovered from COVID-19.

The chain employs TRBV7-2 and TRBJ2-7, with 9 bases aligning to TRBD1. Per the germline V gene, CDR1 is SGHTA and CDR2 is FQGNSA. The junction had 9 bases not matched to a gene; V was cut back by 2 bases and J by 1 base. The CDR3 totals 17 residues. As DNA, the CDR3 is TGTGCCAGCAGCTTACCTAATTCCGGGACAGGGTCCTACGAGCAGTACTTC. This translates into CASSLPNSGTGSYEQYF. The full variable domain, with the rest looked up from reference TRBV7-2 and TRBJ2-7, is GAGVSQSPSNKVTEKGKDVELRCDPISGHTALYWYRQSLGQGLEFLIYFQGNSAPDKSGLPSDRFSAERTGGSVSTLTIQRTQQEDSAVYLCASSLPNSGTGSYEQYFGPGTRLTVT.

The chain combines TRBV7-8 with TRBJ2-7, with TRBD1 identical over 10 bases. Germline V gene lookup returns CDR1 SGHVS and CDR2 FQNEAQ. There are 16 residues in the CDR3. V shed 6 bases and J 2 bases; nucleotides not matched to a gene: 10. For the CDR3, the DNA is TGTGCCAGCAGTTTATACCGGGACAGGGGCCCCTACGAGCAGTACTTC. It codes for CASSLYRDRGPYEQYF.

The chain employs TRBV21-1 and TRBJ1-3. TRBV21-1 is annotated as a pseudogene. CDR3 size: 15 residues. The CDR3 region is CASSKVRGRWNTIYF. CDR3 bases: TGTGCCAGCAGCAAAGTACGGGGGAGGTGGAACACCATATATTTT.

As regards this clone: The same CDR3 is also encoded by other DNA sequences in this sample. V usage is TRBV6-5 and J usage is TRBJ1-2, with a possible D match to TRBD1 (6 bases). V shed 0 bases and J shed 4 bases, with 6 bases lying between them. The CDR3 spans 13 residues. Germline CDR1 is MNHEY and CDR2 is SVGAGI. CDR3 loop: CASSYSGGYGYTF. As DNA, the CDR3 is TGTGCCAGCAGTTACTCAGGGGGCTATGGCTACACCTTC.

The count of this clone is one. The CDR3 coding sequence is TGCGCCAGCAGCCCACTCGACGCAGGGGCGAGGGGAAACACCATATATTTT. Encoded protein: CASSPLDAGARGNTIYF. The chain joins TRBV5-1 to TRBJ1-3; a possible D gene is TRBD1 (6 bases). V shed 4 bases and J shed 4 bases, with 21 bases lying between them. The CDR3 runs to 17 residues. Per the germline V gene, CDR1 is SGHRS and CDR2 is YFSETQ.

The V and J genes are TRBV19 and TRBJ1-1; TRBD1 aligns across 9 bases. The CDR3 contains 15 residues. Trimming at V came to 5 bases and at J to 6 bases, leaving 10 bases not matched to a gene. CDR1 and CDR2 from the germline V gene are LNHDA and SQIVND (reference sequence). CDR3 bases: TGTGCCAGTAGTTCAGGGACAGGGAGTTTGGCTGAAGCTTTCTTT. Its protein product is CASSSGTGSLAEAFF.

The V call is TRBV6-6, the J call TRBJ1-2; TRBD1 matches at 11 bases. V shed 9 bases, J shed 8 bases, and the junction held 17 bases outside the gene matches. CDR1 and CDR2 (germline): MNHNY, SVGAGI (reference sequence). CDR3 length equals 16 residues. CDR3 loop: CASTRDRGLSGGGYTF. In DNA, the CDR3 is TGTGCCAGTACACGGGACAGGGGGTTAAGTGGTGGAGGCTACACCTTC.

This clone has a single count. This chain uses TRBV28 with TRBJ1-5; the D is unclear. Trimming left V 7 bases short and J 6 bases short, with 19 bases between. Germline V CDR1 and CDR2: MDHEN, SYDVKM. The CDR3 is 15 residues long. CDR3 sequence (DNA): TGTGCCAGCACCGCAGTAAGACCGGGAAGTCAGCCCCAGCATTTT. As protein: CASTAVRPGSQPQHF.

CDR3 nucleotide sequence: TGTGCCAGCTCACCAGCCTCGACAGGGTCCGAGCAGTACTTC. Translated, it gives CASSPASTGSEQYF. V and J are TRBV18 and TRBJ2-7; the match to TRBD1 covers 7 bases. This CDR3 is built from 14 residues. The germline gives CDR1 KGHSH, CDR2 LQKENI. The trim removed 2 bases at V and 6 bases at J, leaving 7 bases unmatched.

The chain has TRBV27 and TRBJ2-7; tentative D call: TRBD2 (6 bases). Germline CDR1 and CDR2: MNHEY and SMNVEV (reference sequence). V gave up 5 bases and J gave up 5 bases, with 10 bases separating them. The CDR3 totals 12 residues. CDR3 sequence reads: CASSPGGDEQYF. CDR3 DNA sequence: TGTGCCAGCAGTCCCGGAGGGGACGAGCAGTACTTC.

V and J are TRBV5-1 and TRBJ1-1, with 7 bases that match TRBD1. The V and J ends lost 4 bases and 4 bases, in that order; junction bases with no gene match: 25. The CDR3 is made up of 20 amino acids. CDR1 SGHRS and CDR2 YFSETQ come from the germline V gene. The CDR3 DNA follows: TGCGCCAGCAGCCGCGACCGGGCGGGACAAAACAGACAGGGAAGCACTGAAGCTTTCTTT. This translates into CASSRDRAGQNRQGSTEAFF.

This chain connects TRBV19 to TRBJ2-1; tentative D call: TRBD1 (6 bases). Germline CDR1 reads LNHDA; CDR2 reads SQIVND (reference sequence). The CDR3 has 14 amino acids. The V end was cut by 4 bases, the J end by 3 bases, with 10 bases between. Here the CDR3 DNA reads TGTGCCAGTAGTAGTGGACAGAGCTACAATGAGCAGTTCTTC. It codes for CASSSGQSYNEQFF. The variable domain in full, with the rest retrieved from reference TRBV19 and TRBJ2-1, is DGGITQSPKYLFRKEGQNVTLSCEQNLNHDAMYWYRQDPGQGLRLIYYSQIVNDFQKGDIAEGYSVSREKKESFPLTVTSAQKNPTAFYLCASSSGQSYNEQFFGPGTRLTVL.

The sample holds a few counts of this clone. The V gene is TRBV5-5, the J gene TRBJ1-2; D perhaps matches TRBD1 (6 bases). There are 16 residues in the CDR3. Per germline, CDR1 SGHKS and CDR2 YYEKEE (reference sequence). V lost 4 bases, J lost 6 bases, and 22 bases lay in between. This CDR3 reads CASSVTPSAGDDGYTF. CDR3 in DNA: TGTGCCAGCAGCGTCACTCCGTCGGCAGGGGATGATGGCTACACCTTC.

This clone was seen more than once but under ten times. The chain has TRBV28 and TRBJ1-1; D gene ambiguous. Germline CDR1 is MDHEN and CDR2 is SYDVKM. The CDR3 length is 13 residues. The germline V and J ends were trimmed by 6 bases and 0 bases, with 8 bases remaining between them. The CDR3 sequence is CASSRRMNTEAFF. CDR3 DNA sequence: TGTGCCAGCAGCCGGAGGATGAACACTGAAGCTTTCTTT.

There are a few counts of this clone. V gene TRBV4-1 combines with J gene TRBJ2-2; D not resolved. The CDR3 is 13 residues long. The V gene lost 5 bases and the J gene lost 5 bases, with 9 bases spanning the gap. The germline gives CDR1 MGHRA, CDR2 YSYEKL. In nucleotides, the CDR3 is TGCGCCAGCAGCAAGAGCACTACCGGGGAGCTGTTTTTT. Translating gives CASSKSTTGELFF.

The chain recombines TRBV7-2 with TRBJ2-3; D remains ambiguous. Trimming shortened V by 5 bases and J by 6 bases, and 15 bases separated the two germline ends. The CDR3 is made up of 14 amino acids. The germline V gene has CDR1 SGHTA and CDR2 FQGNSA. DNA of the CDR3: TGTGCCAGCAGCCCCCGGGTTTCCAGCGATACGCAGTATTTT. Its translation: CASSPRVSSDTQYF.

This sequence joins TRBV3-1 (or the pseudogene TRBV3-2) and TRBJ2-2; D might be TRBD1 (5 bases). V was clipped by 4 bases and J by 3 bases, with 9 bases between them. The CDR3 has 14 amino acids. The V gene's germline CDR1 is LGHDT and CDR2 YNNKEL (reference sequence). This CDR3 is CASSRLGDTGELFF. The CDR3 DNA sequence: TGTGCCAGCAGCCGCCTAGGGGACACCGGGGAGCTGTTTTTT.

This clone was seen just once. The chain carries TRBV3-1 (or the pseudogene TRBV3-2) and TRBJ2-1, with no clear D. The length of the CDR3 is 14 residues. V shed 4 bases and J shed 0 bases, with 7 bases lying between them. Germline CDR1 reads LGHDT; CDR2 reads YNNKEL (reference sequence). The CDR3 DNA reads TGTGCCAGCAGCCCAGGATCCTCCTACAATGAGCAGTTCTTC. Its translation is CASSPGSSYNEQFF.

CDR3 sequence reads: CASSLSTANEKLFF. The CDR3 region has the DNA TGTGCCAGCAGCTTAAGCACCGCTAATGAAAAACTGTTTTTT. V usage is TRBV5-4 and J usage is TRBJ1-4; D gene ambiguous. The CDR3 totals 14 residues. The germline CDR1 and CDR2 sequences are SGHNT and YYREEE (reference sequence). Trimming shortened V by 2 bases and J by 3 bases, and 8 bases separated the two germline ends.